These T cell receptor beta chains were read from a single sample in a study of T cells in Graves' hyperthyroidism and ophthalmopathy. TCRdb reanalysed the multiplex PCR reads using MiXCR and keeps one entry per CDR3 protein. The sample shows 800,000 or so distinct CDR3 sequences, 35% to 40% of them seen only once. Sample: blood. These receptor sequences come from a young man with Graves' hyperthyroidism. CDR3s include the opening cysteine and the closing phenylalanine or tryptophan. D genes are given only for firm matches. Only part of the rows carry a size: once, few, many, or a class if the clone is expanded.

length,D,V,size,J,DNA,CDR3
17,.,TRBV7-2,few,TRBJ2-5,TGTGCCAGCAGCTTAGATCCTTTGTTAACGGCGACGGAGACCCAGTACTTC,CASSLDPLLTATETQYF
12,.,TRBV12-3/TRBV12-4,many,TRBJ1-2,TGTGCCAGCAGTTTTCAGGCTAGTGGCTACACCTTC,CASSFQASGYTF
15,.,TRBV10-3,once,TRBJ2-7,TGTGCCATCAGTGAGTCGGGACGGCAGACCTACGAGCAGTACTTC,CAISESGRQTYEQYF
16,TRBD1,TRBV19,.,TRBJ1-5,TGTGCCAGCTCGCCCCCCGGGACAGCGTCTAATCAGCCCCAGCATTTT,CASSPPGTASNQPQHF
15,TRBD1,TRBV2,.,TRBJ1-1,TGTGCCAGCAGTCCACCAGGGGGCTCGAACACTGAAGCTTTCTTT,CASSPPGGSNTEAFF
14,TRBD1,TRBV12-3/TRBV12-4,few,TRBJ1-1,TGTGCCAGCGGAAACAGGGGGCTTTGGACTGAAGCTTTCTTT,CASGNRGLWTEAFF
18,TRBD2,TRBV2,.,TRBJ2-7,TGTGCCAGCAGTTACCCGACTAGCGGGGGGACCTCCGCCTACGAGCAGTACTTC,CASSYPTSGGTSAYEQYF
12,TRBD1,TRBV6-1,.,TRBJ2-7,TGTGCCAGCAAAGGGGGCTATTGGGAGCAGTACTTC,CASKGGYWEQYF
17,.,TRBV4-1,few,TRBJ1-5,TGCGCCAGCAGCCAAGATCAGCTGGGACGCGGCAATCAGCCCCAGCATTTT,CASSQDQLGRGNQPQHF
15,.,TRBV5-6,.,TRBJ1-1,TGTGCCAGCAGTTTGCCCAGTGAAACAGGAACTGAAGCTTTCTTT,CASSLPSETGTEAFF
13,.,TRBV7-9,many,TRBJ1-2,TGTGCCAGCAGCTTAGTAGGGCGCTATGGCTACACCTTC,CASSLVGRYGYTF
13,TRBD1,TRBV2,.,TRBJ2-2,TGTGCCAGCAACCGGGACAGGGGTCGGGAGCTGTTTTTT,CASNRDRGRELFF
16,.,TRBV5-5,.,TRBJ1-1,TGTGCCAGCAGCTCAGTAGGAAGTTCGATGAACACTGAAGCTTTCTTT,CASSSVGSSMNTEAFF
14,.,TRBV19,few,TRBJ2-7,TGTGCCAGTAGTCCTGAGGACGGAGCTTACGAGCAGTACTTC,CASSPEDGAYEQYF
16,.,TRBV10-3,few,TRBJ1-4,TGTGCCATCAGTGAAACAACAGGGATAGCTAATGAAAAACTGTTTTTT,CAISETTGIANEKLFF
15,TRBD2,TRBV6-5,many,TRBJ2-2,TGTGCCAGCAGTTCCCATGGGACTAGTGGCGGGGAGCTGTTTTTT,CASSSHGTSGGELFF
14,.,TRBV12-3/TRBV12-4,.,TRBJ1-2,TGTGCCAGCAGTGACTCCCCTCCCCTCTATGGCTACACCTTC,CASSDSPPLYGYTF
13,.,TRBV24-1,many,TRBJ2-7,TGTGCCACCAGTGAGGCGACAGGCTACGAGCAGTACTTC,CATSEATGYEQYF
13,.,TRBV10-3,many,TRBJ2-5,TGTGCCATCAGTGGAGGCGGCCAAGAGACCCAGTACTTC,CAISGGGQETQYF
14,.,TRBV6-5,many,TRBJ2-2,TGTGCCAGCAGTTACTTAGAGGACACCGGGGAGCTGTTTTTT,CASSYLEDTGELFF
15,TRBD2,TRBV2,few,TRBJ2-7,TGTGCCAGCAGTGAAGCATTAGCGGGGGGCGGCGAGCAGTACTTC,CASSEALAGGGEQYF
12,.,TRBV2,.,TRBJ1-6,TGTGCCAGCTTAGGGACTAATTCACCCCTCCACTTT,CASLGTNSPLHF
13,.,TRBV12-3/TRBV12-4,.,TRBJ1-2,TGTGCCAGCAGCATACAGGAGAACTATGGCTACACCTTC,CASSIQENYGYTF
13,.,TRBV20-1,many,TRBJ1-5,TGCAGTGTCGGGACTGATAGCAATCAGCCCCAGCATTTT,CSVGTDSNQPQHF
13,.,TRBV2,many,TRBJ2-2,TGTGCCAGCATAAGACTAATCTCCGGGGAGCTGTTTTTT,CASIRLISGELFF
15,TRBD2,TRBV28,.,TRBJ2-2,TGTGCCAGCAGTACTAGCGGTCTTAACACCGGGGAGCTGTTTTTT,CASSTSGLNTGELFF
15,TRBD2,TRBV12-3/TRBV12-4,.,TRBJ2-3,TGTGCCAGCAGTCCCCGGGGAGGGGGCACAGATACGCAGTATTTT,CASSPRGGGTDTQYF
17,TRBD1,TRBV7-6,few,TRBJ2-7,TGTGCCAGCAGCTTAGGGCCCTGGAAGGGGGCCTCCTACGAGCAGTACTTC,CASSLGPWKGASYEQYF
16,TRBD1,TRBV12-3/TRBV12-4,few,TRBJ1-4,TGTGCCAGCAGTTCTGTCGGACAGGCCCTAAAGGAAAAACTGTTTTTT,CASSSVGQALKEKLFF
13,.,TRBV7-2,many,TRBJ1-6,TGTGCCAGCAGCCCGCGACAGAATTCACCCCTCCACTTT,CASSPRQNSPLHF
14,.,TRBV7-9,few,TRBJ2-7,TGTGCCAGCAGCTCCCCAGGTGTTACCTACGAGCAGTACTTC,CASSSPGVTYEQYF
14,.,TRBV7-9,many,TRBJ1-1,TGTGCCAGCAGACCAGGCCTACCAGGCACTGAAGCTTTCTTT,CASRPGLPGTEAFF
14,.,TRBV6-1,.,TRBJ2-7,TGTGCCTCGACCGGACAGGCGGGGAGCTACGAGCAGTACTTC,CASTGQAGSYEQYF
14,TRBD2,TRBV29-1,many,TRBJ2-5,TGCAGCGTGAAGGGCCAGCGGGGGGGAGAGACCCAGTACTTC,CSVKGQRGGETQYF
16,TRBD2,TRBV11-2,.,TRBJ2-7,TGTGCCAGCAGCTTCCTTGGGACTAGCGAACACTACGAGCAGTACTTC,CASSFLGTSEHYEQYF
14,TRBD2,TRBV11-1,.,TRBJ2-7,TGTGCCAGCAGCTTTGGGACTAGCGACTACGAGCAGTACTTC,CASSFGTSDYEQYF
14,.,TRBV10-3,.,TRBJ1-1,TGTGCCACCTGGACTAGCGGGCGCGACACTGAAGCTTTCTTT,CATWTSGRDTEAFF
9,.,TRBV10-3,.,TRBJ2-5,TGTGCCATCAGTGGAGGTCGGTACTTC,CAISGGRYF
16,.,TRBV7-8,once,TRBJ1-4,TGTGCCAGCAGCTTAGCCTTTGGGGGGCGGGTCGAAAAACTGTTTTTT,CASSLAFGGRVEKLFF
20,.,TRBV19,.,TRBJ2-6,TGTGCCAGTAGTATCTCGGGGGCCCTTAGATTTTACTCTGGGGCCAACGTCCTGACTTTC,CASSISGALRFYSGANVLTF
13,TRBD1,TRBV20-1,.,TRBJ1-1,TGCAGTGCCAACAGGGGAGATGGGACTGAAGCTTTCTTT,CSANRGDGTEAFF
17,TRBD1,TRBV9,few,TRBJ1-4,TGTGCCAGCAGCGTAGCCGGAGGACAGGGGGCGGGTGAAAAACTGTTTTTT,CASSVAGGQGAGEKLFF
13,.,TRBV29-1,many,TRBJ2-7,TGCAGCGTTGATGGGCAGGGCACCTACGAGCAGTACTTC,CSVDGQGTYEQYF
13,.,TRBV10-3,many,TRBJ2-2,TGTGCCATCGGTCAGGACGGCACCGGGGAGCTGTTTTTT,CAIGQDGTGELFF
13,.,TRBV29-1,many,TRBJ1-1,TGCAGCGTCTATCCTGGGGCCAGCACTGAAGCTTTCTTT,CSVYPGASTEAFF
17,.,TRBV2,.,TRBJ1-5,TGTGCCAGCAGTTCTGTCTGGGGACGGGGAGGTTTTCAGCCCCAGCATTTT,CASSSVWGRGGFQPQHF
14,.,TRBV7-9,.,TRBJ2-7,TGTGCCAGCACCTCCGCTGGGGTCGAGTACGAGCAGTACTTC,CASTSAGVEYEQYF
13,.,TRBV10-1,many,TRBJ1-1,TGCGCCAGCAGTGAGTCGTTGGAGTCTGAAGCTTTCTTT,CASSESLESEAFF
15,.,TRBV19,.,TRBJ1-1,TGTGCCAGTATGAAGGGAGGCCAACGAGGCACTGAAGCTTTCTTT,CASMKGGQRGTEAFF
15,.,TRBV12-3/TRBV12-4,once,TRBJ1-1,TGTGCCAGCAGCACCAACGGAGTGTTGAACACTGAAGCTTTCTTT,CASSTNGVLNTEAFF
15,.,TRBV7-4,once,TRBJ2-2,.,CASSGTGGEPGSCFF
11,.,TRBV12-3/TRBV12-4,many,TRBJ2-2,TGTGCCAGCAGTTTAGGGAGGGAGCTGTTTTTT,CASSLGRELFF
13,.,TRBV12-3/TRBV12-4,many,TRBJ2-5,TGTGCCAGCAGTCAAACGGTTCGGGAGACCCAGTACTTC,CASSQTVRETQYF